This TCR beta chain was sequenced for a study of T cells in Graves' hyperthyroidism and ophthalmopathy (dated by TCRdb to between 2018 and 2020). As for the study more broadly: Peripheral blood samples were taken at the time of initial diagnosis, prior to any treatment. To identify TCR V-J signatures that set the groups apart, the researchers used a discovery cohort of about a hundred patients, made up of some 41 with Graves' ophthalmopathy and about 60 with stable Graves' hyperthyroidism. Prospective prediction of ophthalmopathy was tested in an independent validation cohort of approximately 19 hyperthyroidism patients and 17 patients who later progressed to ophthalmopathy. After blood sampling, hyperthyroidism patients were treated with methimazole at a starting dose of 30 mg daily, and ophthalmopathy patients were treated with high-dose intravenous methylprednisolone. According to the paper, TCR Vbeta CDR3 sequencing was carried out on approximately 140 peripheral blood samples, which came from 40 to 45 ophthalmopathy, 80 or so hyperthyroidism and roughly 17 progressor patients. In addition, the study compared T-cell repertoires in thyroid tissue and in blood from about six Graves' hyperthyroidism patients. The approximately 90 discovery patients were randomly split 7:3 into training and test sets. Points the paper makes about the study in general: Most expanded thyroid clonotypes (frequency above 0.001) were also found in blood, which suggests that blood repertoires may mirror thyroid immune responses. No statistical method was used to fix the sample size in advance, and group allocation was not hidden from the investigators. In validation, the model predicted progression to ophthalmopathy with approximately 71% sensitivity and approximately 74% specificity, a median of roughly seven months before onset. A 13 V-J signature model separated ophthalmopathy from stable hyperthyroidism, with approximately 87% sensitivity and 81.08% specificity in cross-validation and 80%/75% in testing.

Concerning this clonotype itself: Its specific antigen is unknown. Per-base qualities were not stored, and no clone one base away is much larger.

Amplification of TCR beta CDR3 regions was carried out from RNA transcripts. A first-round RT-PCR of the TCR CDR3 used the HTBI primer set with the Qiagen OneStep RT-PCR kit. A second multiplex PCR round built the libraries, followed by size selection and purification. Paired-end sequencing of the libraries was performed with 100 bp reads on an Illumina HiSeq2000. As for the original processing: SOAPnuke was used to process the raw data, throwing out any read that contained adapters or uncalled bases, had a mean Phred below 15, or lacked an exact constant-primer or identifier match. COPE v1.2.5 was used to merge high-quality paired reads, and clonotypes were defined as unique nucleotide sequences. MiTCR v1.1 was used to align clonotypes to the IMGT TRBV, TRBD and TRBJ reference segments. The analysis was restricted to V-J combinations with a frequency above 0.0001, which together covered about 99% of the repertoires. A TCS score was defined as the ratio between F50 (clonal expansion) and ExV (chaos), using BLOSUM62-based TCRdist between CDR3 peptides within each V-J. Welch's t-statistics and random forest reduced 514 V-J features to about 12, which were used in a naive Bayes classifier (R e1071). The raw public data were reprocessed by TCRdb itself: fastp quality trimming at Q25, MiXCR clonotype calling, in-frame beta chains only. Here each entry gathers all rows of one CDR3 protein and keeps the most common genes and DNA. TCRdb assigned the V and J calls; the authors' analysis was not used. Here the sample has hundreds of thousands of distinct CDR3 sequences; about 14% occur a single time. The ten biggest clones cover roughly 10% of the sample.

Graves' hyperthyroidism was defined as stable when no progression to ophthalmopathy occurred over 18 months of follow-up. Hyperthyroidism patients were newly diagnosed, with disease duration under 2 months, and aged 18 to 65 years. Patients with uncontrolled infections, other autoimmune diseases, pregnancy or lactation were excluded. Diagnoses were established on the basis of clinical symptoms, serum thyroxine and TRAb, thyroid ultrasound, and orbital computed tomography. PBMCs were isolated from about 10 ml of fresh peripheral blood by Ficoll-Paque density gradient centrifugation. Total RNA was extracted with Trizol reagent, and quality was checked on an Agilent 2100 Bioanalyzer. The V end gives up 6 bases and the J end 4 bases, leaving 5 bases in the junction not matched to a gene. The germline V gene encodes CDR1 MNHNS and CDR2 SASEGT. Including the terminal cysteine and phenylalanine, the CDR3 comprises 14 residues. Solely the CDR3 DNA is kept, with 42 bases framed from the first base.

This receptor chain uses TRBV6-1 and TRBJ2-2, with 7 central nucleotides matching TRBD1. The sequence came from a woman between 18 and 29 years old with Graves' hyperthyroidism. The sequenced sample was blood. CDR3 region: CASSPDRITGELFF. In nucleotides, the sequence is TGTGCCAGCAGCCCGGACAGGATCACCGGGGAGCTGTTTTTT.